This T cell receptor beta chain is from a study of blood T cell repertoires in COVID-19. Sequencing was performed with immunoSEQ multiplex PCR; in TCRdb, only in-frame clones are kept and a portion is missing. The data show approximately 150,000 clones, approximately 87% seen once. Germline V CDR1 and CDR2: GTSNPN, SVGIG (reference sequence). The CDR3 length is 17 residues. The junction had 14 bases not matched to a gene; V was cut back by 0 bases and J by 6 bases. This clone was detected only once. This clonotype was obtained from a woman in her forties or fifties with active or convalescent COVID-19. The genes are TRBV30 and TRBJ2-5, with 9 nucleotides matching TRBD2. Sequencing was performed on peripheral blood. The CDR3 bases are TGTGCCTGGAGTGTATCCCGTGGCGGGGGGGCCACTAAGACCCAGTACTTC. Its translation is CAWSVSRGGGATKTQYF.